These 9 T cell receptor beta chains were all obtained from the same sample, sequenced in a study of T cells in Graves' hyperthyroidism and ophthalmopathy. The source material, RNA transcripts, was used to amplify TCR beta CDR3 regions. The primer set for the first-round RT-PCR of the TCR CDR3 was HTBI. MiXCR, applied by TCRdb to the multiplex PCR reads, yields one record per CDR3 protein. The sample yields roughly 300,000 distinct CDR3 sequences, roughly a fifth seen once. Specimen: blood. Receptor source: a woman in her forties or fifties with Graves' hyperthyroidism.

This clonotype was recorded many times. The genes are TRBV7-8 and TRBJ2-2; D gene unclear. Trimming removed 2 bases at V and 5 bases at J, with 9 bases between. CDR1 and CDR2 (germline): SGHVS, FQNEAQ. The CDR3 is made up of 14 amino acids. This CDR3 is CASSLILGTGELFF. The CDR3 nucleotides are TGTGCCAGCAGCTTAATCTTGGGGACCGGGGAGCTGTTTTTT.

Points on this clonotype: A single base separates this from a much larger clone, so it may be a read error. V gene TRBV28 combines with J gene TRBJ1-1; D unclear. Germline-derived CDR1 and CDR2 are MDHEN and SYDVKM. The CDR3 contains 10 residues. The CDR3 DNA is TGTGCCAGCCAGAACACTGAAACTTTCTTT. Protein sequence: CASQNTETFF.

This clonotype has just a few counts. The chain couples TRBV24-1 to TRBJ2-5; D may be TRBD1 or TRBD2 (5 bases each). With 7 bases removed from V and 1 base from J, the gap between germline ends came to 12 bases. Germline V gene sequence: CDR1 KGHDR, CDR2 SFDVKD. The CDR3 runs 14 residues. CDR3 residues: CATRRGSGQETQYF. CDR3 nucleotide sequence: TGTGCCACCAGGAGGGGCAGCGGCCAAGAGACCCAGTACTTC.

This clonotype occurred many times. This sequence joins TRBV15 and TRBJ1-1; a possible D gene is TRBD1 (6 bases). The germline V and J ends were trimmed by 0 bases and 3 bases, with 11 bases remaining between them. CDR3 length: 15 residues. Germline V gene data show CDR1 as LNHNV and CDR2 as YYDKDF (reference sequence). The CDR3 spells CATSRDNTGHTEAFF. The CDR3 DNA sequence: TGTGCCACCAGCAGAGATAATACAGGGCACACTGAAGCTTTCTTT.

Points on this clonotype: This may stem from a read error, because a much larger clone lies one nucleotide away. Without the conserved terminal phenylalanine or tryptophan, this CDR3 likely stems from a read error. The V and J genes are TRBV27 and TRBJ2-7, with D perhaps TRBD1 (6 bases). The V end was cut by 4 bases, the J end by 5 bases, with 15 bases between. Germline V gives CDR1 MNHEY, CDR2 SMNVEV (reference sequence). CDR3 length: 14 residues. The CDR3 sequence: CASSSRDTGHEQYL. As DNA, the CDR3 is TGTGCCAGCAGTTCCCGGGACACGGGCCACGAGCAGTACCTC.

This clonotype was counted many times. J is TRBJ2-5 and V is TRBV10-2; the D is unclear. Trimming stripped 9 bases from V and 5 bases from J, with 28 bases between. The CDR3 spans 17 residues. The V gene's germline CDR1 is WSHSY and CDR2 SAAADI. CDR3 DNA sequence: TGCGCCAGAGACACTCCCCCAGGTCAGCGACGTTTGGAGACCCAGTACTTC. This gives the protein CARDTPPGQRRLETQYF.

This clonotype occurred many times. V usage is TRBV5-5 and J usage is TRBJ1-2; D may be TRBD1 (5 bases). The V end was cut by 0 bases, the J end by 2 bases, with 11 bases between. Per germline, CDR1 SGHKS and CDR2 YYEKEE (reference sequence). This CDR3 region has 15 residues. Written as DNA, the CDR3 is TGTGCCAGCAGCTTGGAGTGGGGCAGAAACTATGGCTACACCTTC. Protein product: CASSLEWGRNYGYTF.

Here the CDR3 DNA reads TGCGCCAGCAGCAGGACAGGGGTCGGGAATGAGCAGTTCTTC. It translates to CASSRTGVGNEQFF. The genes are TRBV5-1 and TRBJ2-1; 9 bases fit TRBD1. The CDR3 sequence is 14 residues long. Per the germline V gene, CDR1 is SGHRS and CDR2 is YFSETQ. The trim removed 4 bases at V and 7 bases at J, leaving 6 bases unmatched. Complete variable domain (other parts from reference TRBV5-1 and TRBJ2-1): KAGVTQTPRYLIKTRGQQVTLSCSPISGHRSVSWYQQTPGQGLQFLFEYFSETQRNKGNFPGRFSGRQFSNSRSEMNVSTLELGDSALYLCASSRTGVGNEQFFGPGTRLTVL.

This clonotype was observed many times. The chain has TRBV20-1 and TRBJ1-2; D call uncertain. The CDR3 runs to 11 residues. Germline loops: CDR1 DFQATT, CDR2 SNEGSKA (reference sequence). The CDR3 here is CRPDGSYGYTF. CDR3 bases: TGCAGACCCGACGGATCCTATGGCTACACCTTC.